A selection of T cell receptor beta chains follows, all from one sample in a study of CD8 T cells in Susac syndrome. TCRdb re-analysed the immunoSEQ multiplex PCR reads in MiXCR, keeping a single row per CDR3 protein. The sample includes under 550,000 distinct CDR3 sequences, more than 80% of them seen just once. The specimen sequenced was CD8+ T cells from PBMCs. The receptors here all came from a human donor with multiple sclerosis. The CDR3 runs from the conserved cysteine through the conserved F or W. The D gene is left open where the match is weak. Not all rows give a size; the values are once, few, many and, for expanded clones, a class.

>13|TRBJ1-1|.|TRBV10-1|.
TGCGCCAGCAGTGGCTGGAACGCTCCTGAAGCTTTCTTT
CASSGWNAPEAFF
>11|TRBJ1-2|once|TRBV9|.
TGTGCCAGCAGCGTCTCGGGTGGCTACACCTTC
CASSVSGGYTF
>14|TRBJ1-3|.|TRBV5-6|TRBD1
TGTGCCAGCAGCTTGAGGGACAGAGGAAACACCATATATTTT
CASSLRDRGNTIYF
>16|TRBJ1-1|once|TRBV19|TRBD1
TGTGCCAGTACACAATTCCGGGACAGGACTATCCCCGAGGCTTTCTTT
CASTQFRDRTIPEAFF
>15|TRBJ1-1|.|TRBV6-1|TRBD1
TGTGCCAGCAGTGAGGACAGGGCCATGAACACTGAAGCTTTCTTT
CASSEDRAMNTEAFF
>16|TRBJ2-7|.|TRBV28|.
TGTGCCAGCAGTTCACTGGACGGGAAAAGGCGGGACGAGCAGTACTTC
CASSSLDGKRRDEQYF
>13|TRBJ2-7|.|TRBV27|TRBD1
TGTGCCAGCAGGACAGGGGGCTCCTACGAGCAGTACTTC
CASRTGGSYEQYF
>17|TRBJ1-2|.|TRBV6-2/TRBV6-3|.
TGTGCCAGCAGTCTAGGACAGAGCCGACCCTCGACAGATGGCTACACCTTC
CASSLGQSRPSTDGYTF
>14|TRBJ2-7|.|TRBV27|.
.
CASSLERDLGEQYF
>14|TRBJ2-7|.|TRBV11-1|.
TGTGCCAGCAGCTTATTTCCGATCTCCTACGAGCAGTACTTC
CASSLFPISYEQYF
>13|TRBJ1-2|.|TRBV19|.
TGTGCCAGTAGTATAGGACCCGCCTATGGCTACACCTTC
CASSIGPAYGYTF
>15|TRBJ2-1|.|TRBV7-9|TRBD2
TGTGCCAGCACCTCCCCTAGCGGCGAATACGATGAGCAGTTCTTC
CASTSPSGEYDEQFF